This passage covers 14 T cell receptor beta chains from one sample sequenced in a study of blood T cell repertoires in COVID-19. Assay: immunoSEQ multiplex PCR; the TCRdb copy retains only in-frame clones and omits some. The data show 200,000 to 250,000 clones, around three quarters seen once. The source material was peripheral blood. The receptors here all came from a woman aged 65 to 85 with acute or convalescent COVID-19.

The CDR3 spells CASSMGLGQGGISGANVLTF. The CDR3, as DNA: TGTGCCAGTAGTATGGGCTTAGGGCAGGGGGGAATCTCTGGGGCCAACGTCCTGACTTTC. The chain has TRBV19 and TRBJ2-6, with D possibly being TRBD1 (7 bases). Looked up from germline, CDR1 is LNHDA and CDR2 is SQIVND (reference sequence). This CDR3 contains 20 residues. Deletions cut 3 bases from V and 0 bases from J, with 21 bases between.

J is TRBJ2-3 and V is TRBV7-3, with D possibly matching TRBD2 (5 bases). This CDR3 region has 12 residues. Germline V gene sequence: CDR1 SGHTA, CDR2 FQGTGA. V shed 4 bases and J shed 6 bases, with 8 bases lying between them. The CDR3 nucleotides read TGTGCCAGCAGCTCCGGACTGGATACGCAGTATTTT. Translated, it gives CASSSGLDTQYF. Together with reference TRBV7-3 and TRBJ2-3, the CDR3 gives the full variable domain: GAGVSQTPSNKVTEKGKYVELRCDPISGHTALYWYRQSLGQGPEFLIYFQGTGAADDSGLPNDRFFAVRPEGSVSTLKIQRTERGDSAVYLCASSSGLDTQYFGPGTRLTVL.

The chain carries TRBV6-2 or TRBV6-3 and TRBJ2-5; perhaps TRBD2 as D (5 bases). Trimming took 5 bases from V and 4 from J, leaving 14 bases between them. The CDR3 length is 14 residues. From germline, CDR1 is MNHEY and CDR2 SVGEGT. The CDR3 DNA sequence: TGTGCCAGCAGTGACCACGTAGCGATAGAGACCCAGTACTTC. Translated: CASSDHVAIETQYF.

J is TRBJ2-2 and V is TRBV3-1 (or the pseudogene TRBV3-2); D remains unclear. The V end was cut by 4 bases, the J end by 1 base, with 13 bases between. CDR3 length: 16 residues. Germline CDR1 and CDR2: LGHDT and YNNKEL (reference sequence). CDR3 region: CASSRAPAGNTGELFF. In DNA form, the CDR3 reads TGTGCCAGCAGCCGAGCCCCGGCAGGGAACACCGGGGAGCTGTTTTTT.

J is TRBJ2-3 and V is TRBV11-2, with D possibly matching TRBD1 (5 bases). The CDR3 totals 13 residues. Germline V lookup: CDR1 SGHAT, CDR2 FQNNGV. Between the trimmed V and J ends, which lost 5 bases and 4 bases, there was a span of 10 bases. The CDR3 DNA reads as TGTGCCAGCAGCCCAGACAGACCAGATACGCAGTATTTT. Its translation: CASSPDRPDTQYF.

This sequence joins TRBV2 and TRBJ2-7, with D possibly matching TRBD2 (6 bases). This CDR3 has 14 amino acids. Trimming pared 0 bases from V and 4 bases from J, leaving 10 bases between. Germline-derived CDR1 and CDR2 are SNHLY and FYNNEI. CDR3 nucleotide sequence: TGTGCCAGCAGTGAAGCTGAGGCGGGGTACGAGCAGTACTTC. Translated: CASSEAEAGYEQYF.

The rearrangement joins TRBV3-1 (or the pseudogene TRBV3-2) to TRBJ2-5; D is uncertain. The V gene lost 1 base and the J gene lost 7 bases, with 16 bases spanning the gap. Germline lookup yields CDR1 LGHDT and CDR2 YNNKEL (reference sequence). CDR3 size: 15 residues. The CDR3 bases are TGTGCCAGCAGCCAAGGTCCAGCAGGCATAATGACCCAGTACTTC. It codes for CASSQGPAGIMTQYF.

V gene TRBV5-1 combines with J gene TRBJ1-1; no clear D gene. The CDR3 is 13 amino acids. V shed 7 bases and J shed 9 bases, with 19 bases lying between them. The germline V gene encodes CDR1 SGHRS and CDR2 YFSETQ. CDR3 in amino acids: CASAQTIEKKAFF. In DNA, the CDR3 is TGCGCCAGCGCCCAAACGATCGAGAAGAAAGCTTTCTTT.

This chain joins TRBV5-1 and TRBJ2-2, with D possibly TRBD1 on 5 matching bases. CDR1 is SGHRS, CDR2 YFSETQ, per germline. This CDR3 is 19 amino acids long. V shed 1 base and J shed 2 bases, with 21 bases lying between them. The CDR3 coding sequence is TGCGCCAGCAGCTTGAGGCTAGTGTCCAGGACAATAAACACCGGGGAGCTGTTTTTT. It is translated as CASSLRLVSRTINTGELFF.

The chain has TRBV7-2 and TRBJ1-3; D uncertain. CDR1 and CDR2 (germline): SGHTA, FQGNSA. The CDR3 extends over 15 amino acids. Between the trimmed V and J ends, which lost 6 bases and 4 bases, there was a span of 16 bases. In DNA form, the CDR3 reads TGTGCCAGCAGTTTCTCCGGGGAGACAGGAAACACCATATATTTT. This codes for CASSFSGETGNTIYF.

V is TRBV6-5 and J is TRBJ2-7; D is uncertain. Trimming shortened V by 5 bases and J by 4 bases, and 12 bases separated the two germline ends. The CDR3 is 13 residues long. Germline V gives CDR1 MNHEY, CDR2 SVGAGI. CDR3 residues: CASSTVNQYEQYF. The CDR3 region has the DNA TGTGCCAGCAGTACAGTTAATCAATACGAGCAGTACTTC.

By share, this clone counts as medium-sized. V gene TRBV4-3 combines with J gene TRBJ2-3, with 9 bases fitting TRBD1. The V gene end was trimmed by 0 bases and the J gene end by 6 bases; junction bases not matched to a gene: 7. The germline CDR1 and CDR2 sequences are LGHNA and YSLEER. The CDR3 contains 16 residues. CDR3 sequence reads: CASSQDGTGYHDTQYF. The CDR3 DNA reads as TGCGCCAGCAGCCAAGATGGGACAGGGTACCATGATACGCAGTATTTT.

The rearrangement links TRBV2 to TRBJ2-3; a weak D match, TRBD2 (5 bases). Per germline, CDR1 SNHLY and CDR2 FYNNEI. V lost 7 bases and J 1 base, leaving 12 bases between the germline ends. There are 14 residues in the CDR3. The CDR3 loop is CASTRELGTDTQYF. In DNA form, the CDR3 reads TGTGCCAGCACACGGGAACTAGGCACAGATACGCAGTATTTT.

The genes are TRBV29-1 and TRBJ1-1; no clear D gene. Germline CDR1 is SQVTM and CDR2 is ANQGSEA. The CDR3 is 12 residues long. V dropped 5 bases and J dropped 4 bases, with 11 bases sitting between them. CDR3 sequence: CSVKLRGTEAFF. CDR3 bases: TGCAGCGTTAAATTGCGAGGCACTGAAGCTTTCTTT.